This T cell receptor (beta chain) was captured in a study of graft-versus-host responses after intestinal transplantation. The wider study: Every recipient underwent anti-thymocyte globulin induction, then tacrolimus and steroids for about three years. Study-level points and caveats: Analysis identified GvH clones in recipient marrow, with some appearing first in ileum or blood. High graft-versus-host to host-versus-graft clonal ratios were seen in allografts of patients with graft-donor T cell macrochimerism.

Note on this clone: Its antigen is still unknown.

The J segment lost 6 bases and the V segment lost 3 bases, leaving 8 bases of the junction unmatched. Germline CDR1 and CDR2: SGHVS and FQNEAQ. The CDR3 extends over 15 amino acids. TCRdb's copy holds only in-frame clones and misses some; the assay was immunoSEQ multiplex PCR. The sample lists about 120,000 clones; 90% were seen once. The receptor's source is a human donor who received an intestinal transplant. Sample: unstimulated CD4+ T cells sorted from spleen or lymph node cells, taken before intestinal transplant. The V and J genes are TRBV7-8 and TRBJ2-3; 8 bases map to TRBD2. In DNA, the CDR3 is TGTGCCAGCAGCTTGCAACTAGCGGAGGGGGATACGCAGTATTTT. It specifies CASSLQLAEGDTQYF.